Following are 11 T cell receptor beta chains from one sample sequenced in a study of spatial heterogeneity in lung cancer (dated by TCRdb to the late 2010s). Libraries were made using 5' RACE. The instrument given in TCRdb is NextSeq 500. TCRdb reprocessed the public reads (quality trimming at Q25 with fastp, clone calling with MiXCR) and kept in-frame beta chains. Rows with a matching CDR3 protein are joined into one entry that keeps the most common DNA and genes. Within this sample are 9,500 to 14,000 distinct CDR3 sequences, with approximately 4% of them counted one time only. The top ten hold under 9% of the sample. This sample's time point label indicates: sample taken at primary tumor resection. For TCR sequencing, whole RNA was extracted from tumor and nontumor lung tissue, or from cryopreserved PBMC samples, and no cell sorting was done. The source was normal lung tissue next to the tumor, collected at surgery. These TCRs come from a male donor with early-stage non-small cell lung cancer.

Judged by abundance, this clonotype is medium-sized. Found in a library prepared for alpha chains, this beta chain is an off-target read, and its abundance has little meaning. The rearrangement joins TRBV5-1 to TRBJ2-2, with D perhaps TRBD1 (5 bases). Trimming removed 6 bases at V and 7 bases at J, with 10 bases between. There are 12 residues in the CDR3. Germline V gene sequence: CDR1 SGHRS, CDR2 YFSETQ. The CDR3 spells CASTPQGGELFF. In DNA, the CDR3 is TGCGCCAGCACCCCTCAGGGCGGGGAGCTGTTTTTT.

In this sample, this clonotype turned up many times. This beta chain appears as a stray read in a library generated for alpha chains; its size is not informative. The genes are TRBV7-9 and TRBJ2-7, with D possibly being TRBD1 (6 bases). CDR1 and CDR2 (germline): SEHNR, FQNEAQ (reference sequence). The CDR3 length is 13 residues. V dropped 1 base and J dropped 5 bases, with 9 bases sitting between them. For the CDR3, the DNA is TGTGCCAGCAGCTTAGGGCAGGGGAACGAGCAGTACTTC. Its translation is CASSLGQGNEQYF.

This clonotype has a count of ten or more. A library prepared for alpha chains yielded this beta chain as an off-target read; its size is of little meaning. The chain carries TRBV3-1 and TRBJ2-7; 14 nucleotides line up with TRBD2. Per germline, CDR1 LGHDT and CDR2 YNNKEL (reference sequence). Losses at the gene ends were 4 bases for V and 4 bases for J; bases not matched to a gene: 3. The CDR3 contains 15 residues. For the CDR3, the DNA is TGTGCCAGCAGCCCCCGACTAGCGGGAGGGTACGAGCAGTACTTC. Residues: CASSPRLAGGYEQYF.

This clonotype occurred many times. This beta chain is off target for a library built for alpha chains, so its abundance means little. In nucleotides, the CDR3 is TGCAGTGCTAGAGGCGGGACACTGGGTCGAGACTACAATGAGCAGTTCTTC. The encoded protein is CSARGGTLGRDYNEQFF. V and J are TRBV20-1 and TRBJ2-1; D is perhaps TRBD1 or TRBD2 (6 bases each). The germline V gene encodes CDR1 DFQATT and CDR2 SNEGSKA (reference sequence). The CDR3 extends over 17 amino acids. The germline V and J ends were trimmed by 1 base and 3 bases, with 19 bases remaining between them.

This clonotype was counted between two and nine times. Because this beta chain is a stray read in a library intended to capture alpha chains, its abundance should not be given much weight. The V call is TRBV7-2, the J call TRBJ1-6; 10 nucleotides agree with TRBD1. Germline V gene sequence: CDR1 SGHTA, CDR2 FQGNSA. V was clipped by 0 bases and J by 0 bases; unmatched bases: 2. The CDR3 is 18 amino acids. The CDR3 DNA is TGTGCCAGCAGCTTAGCTGGGACAGGGGCCTCCTATAATTCACCCCTCCACTTT. This codes for CASSLAGTGASYNSPLHF.

This clonotype was observed many times. Because this beta chain is a stray read in a library intended to capture alpha chains, its abundance should not be given much weight. The V gene is TRBV3-1, the J gene TRBJ1-1; 7 bases fit TRBD1. Germline CDR1 and CDR2: LGHDT and YNNKEL (reference sequence). V was clipped by 6 bases and J by 0 bases; unmatched bases: 7. There are 15 residues in the CDR3. In DNA form, the CDR3 reads TGTGCCAGCAGAAACTGGGACAGCTTGAACACTGAAGCTTTCTTT. Residues: CASRNWDSLNTEAFF.

About this clonotype itself: The conserved final phenylalanine or tryptophan is absent from the CDR3, which likely points to a read error. As an off-target read in a library built for alpha chains, this beta chain has a frequency of little significance. The gene calls are TRBV3-1 and TRBJ2-7; maybe TRBD1 (6 bases). The CDR3 consists of 14 residues. In germline, CDR1 is LGHDT, CDR2 YNNKEL (reference sequence). Trimming took 7 bases from V and 0 from J, leaving 13 bases between them. CDR3 in DNA: TGTGCCAGCATGCCACAGGGAATCTCCTACGAGCAGTACTTA. Translation: CASMPQGISYEQYL.

This clonotype was found a few times. With the library built for alpha chains, this beta chain is off target and its frequency is not meaningful. V usage is TRBV27 and J usage is TRBJ1-5, with D perhaps TRBD1 (5 bases). The CDR3 spans 14 residues. CDR1 is MNHEY and CDR2 is SMNVEV in the germline V gene (reference sequence). The germline V and J ends were trimmed by 4 bases and 0 bases, with 7 bases remaining between them. The CDR3 is CASSSRDSNQPQHF. DNA of the CDR3: TGTGCCAGCAGTTCCAGGGATAGCAATCAGCCCCAGCATTTT.

This clonotype is medium-sized (0.01 to 0.1%) within its sample. Within a library made for alpha chains, this beta chain is off target, and its count is uninformative. CDR3 in amino acids: CASSPGQGFSGNTIYF. DNA for the CDR3: TGTGCCAGCTCACCGGGACAGGGCTTCTCTGGAAACACCATATATTTT. This chain uses TRBV18 with TRBJ1-3, with 9 bases lining up with TRBD1. The J segment lost 0 bases and the V segment lost 3 bases, leaving 3 bases of the junction unmatched. The CDR3 loop spans 16 amino acids. Per the germline V gene, CDR1 is KGHSH and CDR2 is LQKENI.

Ten or more counts support this clonotype. This beta chain came through as a stray read in a library set up for alpha chains, and its size says little. The chain uses TRBV20-1 and TRBJ2-1; TRBD2 aligns across 9 bases. Per the germline V gene, CDR1 is DFQATT and CDR2 is SNEGSKA (reference sequence). The trim removed 0 bases at V and 6 bases at J, leaving 6 bases unmatched. This CDR3 is built from 15 residues. DNA of the CDR3: TGCAGTGCTAGAGATCTGCGCGGGAGGGCCAATGAGCAGTTCTTC. Its translation: CSARDLRGRANEQFF.

This clonotype was counted many times. The library was built for alpha chains, so this beta chain is an off-target read and its size means little. The chain carries TRBV6-6 and TRBJ1-2, with 9 bases identical to TRBD1. Looked up from germline, CDR1 is MNHNY and CDR2 is SVGAGI (reference sequence). V was pared by 5 bases and J by 5 bases, with 12 bases of the junction left unmatched. This CDR3 region has 16 residues. In DNA, the CDR3 is TGTGCCAGCAGTAAACAGGGGGCTAAGTTAGAATATGGCTACACCTTC. Its protein product is CASSKQGAKLEYGYTF.